One and the same sample provided the 20 T cell receptor beta chains below, sequenced in a study of blood T cell repertoires in COVID-19. TCRdb's copy holds only in-frame clones and misses some; the assay was immunoSEQ multiplex PCR. The sample has more than 150,000 clones, around 80% seen once. The sequencing input was peripheral blood. These TCRs come from an elderly woman with active or convalescent COVID-19.

The V call is TRBV4-2, the J call TRBJ1-2; 11 positions match TRBD1. This CDR3 region has 14 residues. CDR1 is LGHNA, CDR2 YNFKEQ, per germline. V lost 4 bases and J lost 7; bases outside the gene matches: 5. Written as DNA, the CDR3 is TGTGCCAGCAGCCCGGACAGGGGGCGACGTGGCTACACCTTC. It is translated as CASSPDRGRRGYTF.

This clone has a single count. This chain links TRBV5-1 with TRBJ2-4; D possibly corresponds to TRBD1 (5 bases). The V gene lost 7 bases and the J gene lost 6 bases, with 20 bases spanning the gap. CDR1 and CDR2 (germline): SGHRS, YFSETQ. The CDR3 has 15 residues. The CDR3 sequence is CASQDPQAGINIQYF. CDR3 DNA sequence: TGCGCCAGCCAAGATCCTCAGGCAGGGATAAACATTCAGTACTTC. Supplemented by reference TRBV5-1 and TRBJ2-4, the full variable domain reads KAGVTQTPRYLIKTRGQQVTLSCSPISGHRSVSWYQQTPGQGLQFLFEYFSETQRNKGNFPGRFSGRQFSNSRSEMNVSTLELGDSALYLCASQDPQAGINIQYFGAGTRLSVL.

The table lists this clone with a few counts. The CDR3 DNA reads as TGTGCCAGCAGCTTAGACGGGGGTATAGGCTATGGCTACACCTTC. Encoded protein: CASSLDGGIGYGYTF. V and J are TRBV11-2 and TRBJ1-2, with a tentative D call TRBD1 (5 bases). V lost 0 bases and J 4 bases, leaving 12 bases between the germline ends. The germline V gene encodes CDR1 SGHAT and CDR2 FQNNGV. The length of the CDR3 is 15 residues.

CDR3 in DNA: TGTGCCAGCAGTGAAGCTTGGGGAGCCTACGAGCAGTACTTC. Translation gives CASSEAWGAYEQYF. V is TRBV6-1 and J is TRBJ2-7, with D perhaps TRBD2 (5 bases). The ends were cut back, 0 bases at V and 2 bases at J, with 8 bases in the middle. Germline CDR1 and CDR2: MNHNS and SASEGT. The CDR3 loop spans 14 amino acids.

Only a few counts were recorded for this clone. This sample includes further DNA sequences coding for the same CDR3. The V call is TRBV4-3, the J call TRBJ1-4; the D is unclear. V gave up 0 bases and J gave up 8 bases, with 13 bases separating them. This CDR3 is built from 15 residues. Germline V lookup: CDR1 LGHNA, CDR2 YSLEER. The CDR3 DNA reads TGCGCCAGCAGCCAAGAGGGTGGCCGGGGAGAAAAACTGTTTTTT. Residues: CASSQEGGRGEKLFF.

CDR3 sequence (DNA): TGTGCCAGCAGCCTTAGACAGGGGGTTTTTGAAAAACTGTTTTTT. Its translation is CASSLRQGVFEKLFF. The V call is TRBV3-1 (or the pseudogene TRBV3-2), the J call TRBJ1-4, with 9 bases matching TRBD1. The CDR3 is made up of 15 amino acids. Germline lookup yields CDR1 LGHDT and CDR2 YNNKEL (reference sequence). Trimming at V came to 4 bases and at J to 7 bases, leaving 7 bases not matched to a gene.

The rearrangement uses TRBV15 and TRBJ2-3; a weak D match, TRBD2 (5 bases). The germline V and J ends were trimmed by 4 bases and 2 bases, with 13 bases remaining between them. Germline lookup yields CDR1 LNHNV and CDR2 YYDKDF (reference sequence). The CDR3 is 15 amino acids. The CDR3 DNA reads as TGTGCCACCAGCACCCGGCTAGCCCCCACAGATACGCAGTATTTT. This codes for CATSTRLAPTDTQYF. The full variable domain, completed using reference TRBV15 and TRBJ2-3, is DAMVIQNPRYQVTQFGKPVTLSCSQTLNHNVMYWYQQKSSQAPKLLFHYYDKDFNNEADTPDNFQSRRPNTSFCFLDIRSPGLGDTAMYLCATSTRLAPTDTQYFGPGTRLTVL.

The V call is TRBV2, the J call TRBJ1-2; D is perhaps TRBD1 (5 bases). V dropped 7 bases and J dropped 8 bases, with 23 bases sitting between them. Germline V gives CDR1 SNHLY, CDR2 FYNNEI. The length of the CDR3 is 15 residues. The CDR3 nucleotides are TGTGCCAGCATTCGGCAGGGCGCCGGTTCGGAGGGCTACACCTTC. Its protein is CASIRQGAGSEGYTF.

This clone was seen once. The chain joins TRBV5-1 to TRBJ1-1; maybe TRBD1 (6 bases). Trimming stripped 7 bases from V and 1 base from J, with 11 bases between. Germline CDR1 reads SGHRS; CDR2 reads YFSETQ. The CDR3 has 13 amino acids. For the CDR3, the DNA is TGCGCCAGCTCCGGGGGGGCGAACACTGAAGCTTTCTTT. Translating it yields CASSGGANTEAFF.

The chain joins TRBV7-9 to TRBJ1-2; D remains unclear. Trimming pared 0 bases from V and 5 bases from J, leaving 13 bases between. Per the germline V gene, CDR1 is SEHNR and CDR2 is FQNEAQ (reference sequence). This CDR3 contains 15 residues. CDR3 DNA: TGTGCCAGCAGCTTAGCGGGCACCGTGTGGTATGGCTACACCTTC. Translation gives CASSLAGTVWYGYTF.

This clone came up once. The genes are TRBV28 and TRBJ1-2; 8 nucleotides line up with TRBD1. Trimming took 4 bases from V and 2 from J; bases not matched to a gene: 0. The length of the CDR3 is 13 residues. Germline V gives CDR1 MDHEN, CDR2 SYDVKM. The CDR3 sequence is CASSSGGNYGYTF. CDR3 coding DNA: TGTGCCAGCAGTTCAGGGGGCAACTATGGCTACACCTTC.

This clone was counted a single time. The chain uses TRBV9 and TRBJ1-5, with TRBD1 as a possible D gene (6 bases). V was cut by 5 bases and J by 4 bases, with 16 bases left in between. The CDR3 loop spans 15 amino acids. Germline lookup yields CDR1 SGDLS and CDR2 YYNGEE. CDR3 DNA: TGTGCCAGCAGTCAGCAGGGACACCTAAATCAGCCCCAGCATTTT. Its protein is CASSQQGHLNQPQHF.

This clone was seen once. The chain links TRBV5-1 to TRBJ2-5; D perhaps matches TRBD2 (5 bases). Trimming removed 1 base from V and 1 base from J, with 8 bases in between. Per the germline V gene, CDR1 is SGHRS and CDR2 is YFSETQ. The CDR3 is made up of 14 amino acids. Here the CDR3 reads CASSLLDFQETQYF. Written as DNA, the CDR3 is TGCGCCAGCAGCTTGTTGGACTTCCAAGAGACCCAGTACTTC.

Details on this clone: The sample holds other DNA sequences that translate to the same CDR3. The chain has TRBV18 and TRBJ2-2, with D possibly matching TRBD1 (5 bases). The CDR3 runs to 14 residues. Germline-derived CDR1 and CDR2 are KGHSH and LQKENI. V was shortened by 5 bases and J by 1 base, with 8 bases between the two germline ends. CDR3 protein: CASSATGNTGELFF. The DNA for the CDR3 is TGTGCCAGCTCAGCAACAGGGAACACCGGGGAGCTGTTTTTT. Using reference TRBV18 and TRBJ2-2 for the parts outside the CDR3, the full variable domain is NAGVMQNPRHLVRRRGQEARLRCSPMKGHSHVYWYRQLPEEGLKFMVYLQKENIIDESGMPKERFSAEFPKEGPSILRIQQVVRGDSAAYFCASSATGNTGELFFGEGSRLTVL.

V usage is TRBV7-8 and J usage is TRBJ2-2, with D tentatively TRBD2 (6 bases). Germline loops: CDR1 SGHVS, CDR2 FQNEAQ. The CDR3 sequence is 15 residues long. V lost 1 base and J lost 4, with 10 bases in between. The CDR3 reads CASSLVGGGTGELFF. For the CDR3, the DNA is TGTGCCAGCAGCTTAGTGGGGGGAGGCACCGGGGAGCTGTTTTTT.

The chain employs TRBV7-2 and TRBJ1-2, with 10 positions matching TRBD1. J gave up 4 bases and V 1 base, and 6 bases lay outside the gene matches. The CDR3 covers 16 residues. CDR1 SGHTA and CDR2 FQGNSA come from the germline V gene. CDR3 sequence reads: CASSLGSTGGAYGYTF. Written as DNA, the CDR3 is TGTGCCAGCAGCTTAGGTTCGACAGGGGGCGCCTATGGCTACACCTTC.

The J gene is TRBJ1-4, the V gene TRBV11-2; D ambiguous. The CDR3 runs to 15 residues. V was clipped by 6 bases and J by 2 bases, with 13 bases between them. The germline V gene encodes CDR1 SGHAT and CDR2 FQNNGV. CDR3: CASRRTARTNEKLFF. CDR3 coding DNA: TGTGCCAGCAGGCGGACTGCCCGCACTAATGAAAAACTGTTTTTT.

The V call is TRBV27, the J call TRBJ1-6; 9 positions agree with TRBD1. Germline loops: CDR1 MNHEY, CDR2 SMNVEV (reference sequence). Unmatched junction bases numbered 4, after V lost 6 bases and J lost 7 bases. CDR3 length: 14 amino acids. CDR3 amino acids: CASSPGQGNSPLHF. The CDR3 nucleotides read TGTGCCAGCAGCCCTGGACAGGGGAATTCACCCCTCCACTTT.

V is TRBV4-3 and J is TRBJ1-1; no reliable D call. The CDR3 runs to 14 residues. Germline-derived CDR1 and CDR2 are LGHNA and YSLEER. V was pared by 0 bases and J by 0 bases, with 5 bases between. CDR3 sequence: CASSQDGLNTEAFF. CDR3 nucleotides: TGCGCCAGCAGCCAAGATGGCCTGAACACTGAAGCTTTCTTT.

The J gene is TRBJ1-3, the V gene TRBV4-3; D is possibly TRBD1 (5 bases). The CDR3 length is 19 residues. V gave up 0 bases and J gave up 0 bases, with 18 bases separating them. Germline lookup yields CDR1 LGHNA and CDR2 YSLEER. As DNA, the CDR3 is TGCGCCAGCAGCCAAGAACCTCGACAGCTAACCCTCTCTGGAAACACCATATATTTT. It translates to CASSQEPRQLTLSGNTIYF.